The 12 T cell receptor beta chains below all came from one sample that was sequenced in a study of blood T cell repertoires in COVID-19. Measured with immunoSEQ multiplex PCR; TCRdb has only the in-frame clones, and not every one. The top ten clones hold approximately 7.4% of a sample with 210,000 or so clones, 65% to 85% of them seen once. Sample: PBMCs or T cells enriched from blood (not recorded which). The receptors were sampled from a woman aged 40 to 55 with acute COVID-19.

The V and J genes are TRBV7-2 and TRBJ2-7; 7 nucleotides align to TRBD2. The germline V gene has CDR1 SGHTA and CDR2 FQGNSA. The length of the CDR3 is 14 residues. V trimming: 5 bases; J trimming: 3 bases; junction bases outside the gene matches: 7. CDR3 in amino acids: CASSPGREYYEQYF. CDR3 DNA sequence: TGTGCCAGCAGCCCGGGGAGGGAGTACTACGAGCAGTACTTC.

This clone was observed once. The rearrangement links TRBV28 to TRBJ1-3; possibly TRBD1 for D (5 bases). Trimming cost V 5 bases and J 6 bases, with 14 bases left between them. Germline V gives CDR1 MDHEN, CDR2 SYDVKM. The CDR3 has 14 residues. The CDR3 bases are TGTGCCAGCAGTACCCAGGGTGTAGAAAACACCATATATTTT. This encodes CASSTQGVENTIYF.

This clone was recorded a few times. The chain recombines TRBV5-6 with TRBJ2-1, with 10 positions matching TRBD2. This CDR3 spans 15 amino acids. V dropped 0 bases and J dropped 3; count of bases not matched to a gene: 0. Germline V CDR1 and CDR2: SGHDT, YYEEEE. The CDR3 nucleotides are TGTGCCAGCAGCTTGGTAGCGGGAGGCTACAATGAGCAGTTCTTC. It codes for CASSLVAGGYNEQFF.

The chain recombines TRBV19 with TRBJ1-2; D may be TRBD1 (5 bases). This CDR3 region has 14 residues. The V end lost 2 bases, the J end lost 3 bases, and 10 bases lay between the germline ends. Per germline, CDR1 LNHDA and CDR2 SQIVND (reference sequence). CDR3 amino acids: CASSIPGLDYGYTF. The CDR3 region has the DNA TGTGCCAGTAGTATACCAGGGTTGGACTATGGCTACACCTTC.

V usage is TRBV16 and J usage is TRBJ1-1; D remains unclear. The CDR3 loop spans 16 amino acids. V was pared by 6 bases and J by 3 bases, with 20 bases between. Germline assignment: CDR1 KGHSY and CDR2 FQNENV. The CDR3 nucleotides are TGTGCCAGCAGTCCTACATCTACCCCGAGGGACACTGAAGCTTTCTTT. Amino acids: CASSPTSTPRDTEAFF.

CDR3 nucleotides: TGCGCCAGCAGCCAAGCGGGACAGGTGATAACCGGGGAGCTGTTTTTT. The encoded protein is CASSQAGQVITGELFF. The chain employs TRBV4-3 and TRBJ2-2; 8 nucleotides agree with TRBD1. The V and J ends lost 1 base and 5 bases, in that order; junction bases with no gene match: 6. The CDR3 consists of 16 residues. Germline CDR1 is LGHNA and CDR2 is YSLEER.

The V call is TRBV7-9, the J call TRBJ2-3, with D perhaps matching TRBD2 (7 bases). V dropped 2 bases and J dropped 2 bases, with 11 bases sitting between them. Per germline, CDR1 SEHNR and CDR2 FQNEAQ (reference sequence). The CDR3 contains 15 residues. The CDR3 region is CASSLFAGATDTQYF. CDR3 DNA sequence: TGTGCCAGCAGCTTATTTGCGGGGGCCACAGATACGCAGTATTTT.

This sequence joins TRBV18 and TRBJ1-3; a weak D match, TRBD1 (5 bases). Trimming cost V 4 bases and J 3 bases, with 10 bases left between them. The CDR3 runs to 14 residues. Germline V CDR1 and CDR2: KGHSH, LQKENI. The CDR3, as DNA: TGTGCCAGCTCACTCGGACATGGTGGAAACACCATATATTTT. As protein: CASSLGHGGNTIYF.

CDR3 coding DNA: TGCGCCAGCAGCTTGGAGGGGGCCCCCGGGGAGCTGTTTTTT. Translation gives CASSLEGAPGELFF. The chain employs TRBV5-1 and TRBJ2-2, with 7 positions matching TRBD1. Germline-derived CDR1 and CDR2 are SGHRS and YFSETQ. V dropped 0 bases and J dropped 6; count of bases not matched to a gene: 2. The length of the CDR3 is 14 residues.

This chain links TRBV18 with TRBJ1-6; no definite D call. CDR3 length equals 14 residues. V was trimmed by 2 bases and J by 9 bases, leaving 11 bases between them. CDR1 KGHSH and CDR2 LQKENI come from the germline V gene. The CDR3 region has the DNA TGTGCCAGCTCACCAGGCAATGGTTTTTCACCCCTCCACTTT. This translates into CASSPGNGFSPLHF. Complete variable domain (other parts from reference TRBV18 and TRBJ1-6): NAGVMQNPRHLVRRRGQEARLRCSPMKGHSHVYWYRQLPEEGLKFMVYLQKENIIDESGMPKERFSAEFPKEGPSILRIQQVVRGDSAAYFCASSPGNGFSPLHFGNGTRLTVT.

In its sample, this clone was seen once. The CDR3 bases are TGTGCCCGCGGTCAGGACATTACTAGCACAGATACGCAGTATTTT. Encoded protein: CARGQDITSTDTQYF. V gene TRBV30 combines with J gene TRBJ2-3; a weak D match, TRBD1 (5 bases). Germline V CDR1 and CDR2: GTSNPN, SVGIG (reference sequence). The V and J ends lost 8 bases and 0 bases respectively, with 18 bases between them. CDR3 length: 15 amino acids. The full variable domain, its missing parts supplied by reference TRBV30 and TRBJ2-3, is SQTIHQWPATLVQPVGSPLSLECTVEGTSNPNLYWYRQAAGRGLQLLFYSVGIGQISSEVPQNLSASRPQDRQFILSSKKLLLSDSGFYLCARGQDITSTDTQYFGPGTRLTVL.

This chain uses TRBV23-1 with TRBJ2-7, with 7 bases identical to TRBD2. TRBV23-1 is known as an ORF, though its function is uncertain. V dropped 0 bases and J dropped 3; count of bases not matched to a gene: 11. The CDR3 runs 17 residues. CDR3 sequence: CASSQSKRLAVFYEQYF. CDR3 bases: TGCGCCAGCAGTCAATCCAAAAGACTAGCTGTATTCTACGAGCAGTACTTC.